The 31 T cell receptor beta chains below come from one sample, sequenced in a study of cytomegalovirus exposure and HLA in healthy donors. Amplification used 60 Vbeta primers and 13 Jbeta primers. TCRdb's copy holds only in-frame clones and misses some; the assay was immunoSEQ multiplex PCR. The table shows under 200,000 clones, with 68% occurring only once. Sequenced sample: PBMCs. The receptors here all came from a man between 45 and 60 years old in good health and CMV-seronegative.

The rearrangement links TRBV19 to TRBJ1-6, with D possibly being TRBD1 (6 bases). The CDR3 length is 15 residues. Looked up from germline, CDR1 is LNHDA and CDR2 is SQIVND (reference sequence). V gave up 7 bases and J gave up 4 bases, with 14 bases separating them. The CDR3 here is CASNVQGPYNSPLHF. The CDR3 DNA reads TGTGCCAGTAACGTACAGGGCCCTTATAATTCACCCCTCCACTTT. The complete variable domain, with remaining parts taken from reference TRBV19 and TRBJ1-6, reads DGGITQSPKYLFRKEGQNVTLSCEQNLNHDAMYWYRQDPGQGLRLIYYSQIVNDFQKGDIAEGYSVSREKKESFPLTVTSAQKNPTAFYLCASNVQGPYNSPLHFGNGTRLTVT.

This clone was detected only a few times. The genes are TRBV29-1 and TRBJ2-5; TRBD1 is a possible D gene (6 bases). Germline V gene lookup returns CDR1 SQVTM and CDR2 ANQGSEA. The CDR3 length is 15 residues. V dropped 0 bases and J dropped 5 bases, with 16 bases sitting between them. CDR3 in amino acids: CSVEDWPGVMETQYF. In DNA form, the CDR3 reads TGCAGCGTTGAAGATTGGCCAGGGGTTATGGAGACCCAGTACTTC.

This chain joins TRBV9 and TRBJ1-2; D is unclear. Per the germline V gene, CDR1 is SGDLS and CDR2 is YYNGEE. Trimming took off 3 bases at V and 4 bases at J, with 10 bases between the two ends. The CDR3 runs 13 residues. CDR3 DNA sequence: TGTGCCAGCAGCGACCGCGGTGGCTATGGCTACACCTTC. It specifies CASSDRGGYGYTF.

This clone was found a few times. The J gene is TRBJ1-5, the V gene TRBV6-1; the D is unclear. This CDR3 region has 14 residues. Germline V gene data show CDR1 as MNHNS and CDR2 as SASEGT. V lost 11 bases and J lost 6, with 20 bases in between. CDR3 loop: CASQGGLSGQPQHF. The DNA for the CDR3 is TGTGCCTCCCAAGGTGGCCTCTCGGGTCAGCCCCAGCATTTT.

J is TRBJ2-1 and V is TRBV9, with TRBD1 matching over 8 bases. CDR1 SGDLS and CDR2 YYNGEE come from the germline V gene. The CDR3 loop spans 14 amino acids. V gave up 3 bases and J gave up 2 bases; unmatched junction bases: 1. CDR3 in amino acids: CASSDRGTYNEQFF. CDR3 sequence (DNA): TGTGCCAGCAGCGACAGGGGGACCTACAATGAGCAGTTCTTC.

The J gene is TRBJ1-1, the V gene TRBV7-6, with 7 bases that match TRBD1. The ends lost 3 bases at V and 5 bases at J; junction bases unmatched: 9. Germline values: CDR1 SGHVS, CDR2 FNYEAQ. This CDR3 region has 15 residues. The chain's CDR3 is CASSFHQGERTEAFF. The CDR3 DNA follows: TGTGCCAGCAGCTTTCATCAGGGGGAGAGGACTGAAGCTTTCTTT.

This chain joins TRBV15 and TRBJ2-7; D unclear. The germline V gene has CDR1 LNHNV and CDR2 YYDKDF (reference sequence). CDR3 size: 16 residues. V was clipped by 0 bases and J by 0 bases, with 12 bases between them. The CDR3 bases are TGTGCCACCAGCAGAGATCAAGCGCCGAACTCCTACGAGCAGTACTTC. Amino acids: CATSRDQAPNSYEQYF. The full variable domain, completed using reference TRBV15 and TRBJ2-7, is DAMVIQNPRYQVTQFGKPVTLSCSQTLNHNVMYWYQQKSSQAPKLLFHYYDKDFNNEADTPDNFQSRRPNTSFCFLDIRSPGLGDTAMYLCATSRDQAPNSYEQYFGPGTRLTVT.

This clone has only one observation. This chain uses TRBV7-9 with TRBJ2-3; 7 nucleotides align to TRBD2. CDR3 size: 16 residues. Germline V lookup: CDR1 SEHNR, CDR2 FQNEAQ (reference sequence). J was trimmed by 3 bases and V by 6 bases; bases with no gene match: 12. The CDR3 region is CASRSHSGGGTDTQYF. CDR3 DNA sequence: TGTGCCAGCAGGTCCCACTCTGGGGGGGGAACAGATACGCAGTATTTT.

The CDR3 spells CASRGPGQGAYEQFF. CDR3 bases: TGTGCCAGCAGGGGACCGGGACAGGGGGCCTATGAGCAGTTCTTC. The chain is built from TRBV27 and TRBJ2-1; 12 bases fit TRBD1. Germline V gives CDR1 MNHEY, CDR2 SMNVEV (reference sequence). This CDR3 has 15 amino acids. With V trimmed by 6 bases and J by 8 bases, 8 bases remained unmatched.

This clone was seen more than once but under ten times. This chain joins TRBV2 and TRBJ1-5; 11 bases align to TRBD1. CDR3 length equals 15 residues. Germline V gives CDR1 SNHLY, CDR2 FYNNEI. V shed 6 bases, J shed 3 bases, and the junction held 4 bases outside the gene matches. The DNA for the CDR3 is TGTGCCAGCAGCCGGGACAGGGGGAACAATCAGCCCCAGCATTTT. As protein: CASSRDRGNNQPQHF.

The chain recombines TRBV4-3 with TRBJ1-3, with TRBD1 matching 8 bases. This CDR3 is 17 amino acids long. Germline loops: CDR1 LGHNA, CDR2 YSLEER. V shed 1 base, J shed 0 bases, and the junction held 5 bases outside the gene matches. The CDR3 coding sequence is TGCGCCAGCAGCCAAGCCGGGACAGGAACCTCTGGAAACACCATATATTTT. Its translation: CASSQAGTGTSGNTIYF.

The V and J genes are TRBV5-4 and TRBJ1-2; D is unresolved. This CDR3 has 16 residues. Germline-derived CDR1 and CDR2 are SGHNT and YYREEE (reference sequence). V was clipped by 5 bases and J by 2 bases, with 19 bases between them. The CDR3 sequence is CASSRDGVGENYGYTF. CDR3 DNA sequence: TGTGCCAGCAGTCGTGATGGGGTCGGGGAAAACTATGGCTACACCTTC. The complete variable domain, with remaining parts taken from reference TRBV5-4 and TRBJ1-2, reads ETGVTQSPTHLIKTRGQQVTLRCSSQSGHNTVSWYQQALGQGPQFIFQYYREEENGRGNFPPRFSGLQFPNYSSELNVNALELDDSALYLCASSRDGVGENYGYTFGSGTRLTVV.

The chain combines TRBV2 with TRBJ2-1; D remains ambiguous. Looked up from germline, CDR1 is SNHLY and CDR2 is FYNNEI. The germline V and J ends were trimmed by 7 bases and 8 bases, with 9 bases remaining between them. The CDR3 runs to 11 residues. The CDR3 sequence: CASNTVDEQFF. The CDR3 DNA reads as TGTGCCAGCAATACTGTGGATGAGCAGTTCTTC.

The chain is built from TRBV28 and TRBJ1-1; 9 bases line up with TRBD1. Germline assignment: CDR1 MDHEN and CDR2 SYDVKM. Trimming took 5 bases from V and 1 from J; bases not matched to a gene: 5. The CDR3 totals 15 residues. The CDR3 DNA follows: TGTGCCAGCAGTCCAACAGGGGGCAGGAACACTGAAGCTTTCTTT. This translates into CASSPTGGRNTEAFF.

With regard to this clone: Other DNA sequences in this sample translate to the same CDR3. This rearrangement joins TRBV6-5 to TRBJ1-1; 8 bases align to TRBD1. Looked up from germline, CDR1 is MNHEY and CDR2 is SVGAGI. CDR3 length: 13 residues. V dropped 5 bases and J dropped 6; count of bases not matched to a gene: 5. The CDR3 DNA sequence: TGTGCCAGCAGTACCCCAGGGGGCGCTGAAGCTTTCTTT. This sequence encodes CASSTPGGAEAFF.

The V call is TRBV7-9, the J call TRBJ1-1; 11 nucleotides match TRBD1. The germline CDR1 and CDR2 sequences are SEHNR and FQNEAQ (reference sequence). Unmatched junction bases numbered 10, after V lost 6 bases and J lost 4 bases. This CDR3 contains 16 residues. DNA for the CDR3: TGTGCCAGCAGAGGCGCGGGGGGGACAGGGGGCACTGAAGCTTTCTTT. It specifies CASRGAGGTGGTEAFF. Using reference TRBV7-9 and TRBJ1-1 for the parts outside the CDR3, the full variable domain is DTGVSQNPRHKITKRGQNVTFRCDPISEHNRLYWYRQTLGQGPEFLTYFQNEAQLEKSRLLSDRFSAERPKGSFSTLEIQRTEQGDSAMYLCASRGAGGTGGTEAFFGQGTRLTVV.

This clone came up once. The chain joins TRBV9 to TRBJ1-1; TRBD1 aligns across 8 bases. The CDR3 has 15 amino acids. Per the germline V gene, CDR1 is SGDLS and CDR2 is YYNGEE. V lost 3 bases and J lost 4; bases outside the gene matches: 8. In DNA, the CDR3 is TGTGCCAGCAGCGGATACAGGGGGGGCGGCACTGAAGCTTTCTTT. Amino acid sequence: CASSGYRGGGTEAFF.

This chain links TRBV6-1 with TRBJ1-3, with unresolved D. The ends were cut back, 7 bases at V and 0 bases at J, with 10 bases in the middle. The CDR3 spans 14 residues. The germline gives CDR1 MNHNS, CDR2 SASEGT. The CDR3 nucleotides read TGTGCCAGCATCCGGGAAAACTCTGGAAACACCATATATTTT. This gives the protein CASIRENSGNTIYF.

CDR3 coding DNA: TGTGCCAGCAGCCTAGGACAGGGGAGCTCCTACAATGAGCAGTTCTTC. Encoded protein: CASSLGQGSSYNEQFF. V and J are TRBV7-3 and TRBJ2-1; 9 bases align to TRBD1. The length of the CDR3 is 16 residues. CDR1 is SGHTA and CDR2 is FQGTGA in the germline V gene. The V gene end was trimmed by 5 bases and the J gene end by 0 bases; junction bases not matched to a gene: 5.

The rearrangement joins TRBV6-5 to TRBJ1-2, with 11 nucleotides matching TRBD1. Unmatched junction bases numbered 7, after V lost 6 bases and J lost 4 bases. Germline CDR1 MNHEY, CDR2 SVGAGI. The CDR3 is made up of 15 amino acids. The CDR3 reads CASSPGTGGFYGYTF. The CDR3 DNA is TGTGCCAGCAGCCCGGGGACAGGGGGATTCTATGGCTACACCTTC.

The V call is TRBV5-1, the J call TRBJ1-2; perhaps TRBD1 as D (5 bases). This CDR3 has 13 residues. The ends were cut back, 0 bases at V and 3 bases at J, with 6 bases in the middle. Germline CDR1 SGHRS, CDR2 YFSETQ. The CDR3 sequence is CASSLEGDYGYTF. The DNA of the CDR3 is TGCGCCAGCAGCTTGGAAGGGGACTATGGCTACACCTTC.

The table lists this clone with a few counts. This chain uses TRBV27 with TRBJ1-1, with D uncertain. V shed 7 bases and J shed 0 bases, with 12 bases lying between them. Per germline, CDR1 MNHEY and CDR2 SMNVEV (reference sequence). The CDR3 loop spans 14 amino acids. CDR3 DNA: TGTGCCAGCACTTCCCCCGGTATGAACACTGAAGCTTTCTTT. Translating it yields CASTSPGMNTEAFF.

The gene calls are TRBV10-3 and TRBJ2-7; D not resolved. The germline V and J ends were trimmed by 5 bases and 0 bases, with 11 bases remaining between them. There are 14 residues in the CDR3. The germline V gene encodes CDR1 ENHRY and CDR2 SYGVKD. This CDR3 is CAISFRQDSYEQYF. The CDR3 DNA follows: TGTGCCATCAGTTTCAGGCAAGACTCCTACGAGCAGTACTTC.

The V call is TRBV19, the J call TRBJ1-5; D is ambiguous. The V gene's germline CDR1 is LNHDA and CDR2 SQIVND (reference sequence). V shed 2 bases and J shed 4 bases, with 3 bases lying between them. The length of the CDR3 is 12 residues. The CDR3 is CASSIHNQPQHF. The CDR3 DNA reads TGTGCCAGTAGTATACATAATCAGCCCCAGCATTTT.

The chain has TRBV6-5 and TRBJ2-1; TRBD1 is a possible D gene (5 bases). The V gene's germline CDR1 is MNHEY and CDR2 SVGAGI. Deletions cut 6 bases from V and 5 bases from J, with 11 bases between. CDR3 length: 13 amino acids. The CDR3 here is CASRRQSNNEQFF. CDR3 nucleotide sequence: TGTGCCAGCAGACGACAGAGCAACAATGAGCAGTTCTTC.

V usage is TRBV25-1 and J usage is TRBJ2-5, with TRBD1 matching over 12 bases. The J call may not be correct, given that the DNA end is closer to TRBJ2-7. The CDR3 sequence is 14 residues long. Germline CDR1 and CDR2: MGHDK and SYGVNS. The CDR3, as DNA: TGTGCCAGCAGGAGGGGACAGGGGGCGACCGAGCAGTACTTC. It specifies CASRRGQGATEQYF.

In its sample, this clone was seen a few times. The DNA of the CDR3 is TGTGCCAGCAGTTATAGAAATAGCAATCAGCCCCAGCATTTT. The encoded protein is CASSYRNSNQPQHF. The rearrangement links TRBV27 to TRBJ1-5; D gene ambiguous. V was trimmed by 4 bases and J by 0 bases, leaving 7 bases between them. The CDR3 is 14 amino acids. Germline-derived CDR1 and CDR2 are MNHEY and SMNVEV (reference sequence).

The chain is built from TRBV4-3 and TRBJ1-2; TRBD1 matches at 7 bases. The germline V gene encodes CDR1 LGHNA and CDR2 YSLEER. The V and J ends lost 3 bases and 3 bases, in that order; junction bases with no gene match: 4. CDR3 length: 14 amino acids. As DNA, the CDR3 is TGCGCCAGCAGCCAGGAACAGGGGTACTATGGCTACACCTTC. It codes for CASSQEQGYYGYTF.

This clone was found a few times. V usage is TRBV6-1 and J usage is TRBJ1-3; 7 bases align to TRBD1. Germline loops: CDR1 MNHNS, CDR2 SASEGT. This CDR3 region has 14 residues. V gave up 5 bases and J gave up 2 bases; unmatched junction bases: 3. In nucleotides, the CDR3 is TGTGCCAGCAGTTGGACAGGCCCTGGAAACACCATATATTTT. This encodes CASSWTGPGNTIYF.

The V gene is TRBV7-9, the J gene TRBJ2-5; D unclear. V was pared by 3 bases and J by 5 bases, with 7 bases between. This CDR3 contains 12 residues. From germline, CDR1 is SEHNR and CDR2 FQNEAQ (reference sequence). The CDR3 loop reads CASSFAQETQYF. In DNA, the CDR3 is TGTGCCAGCAGCTTTGCCCAGGAGACCCAGTACTTC.

The chain is built from TRBV28 and TRBJ2-7, with a possible D match to TRBD2 (5 bases). The CDR3 is 14 amino acids. Trimming removed 2 bases from V and 4 bases from J, with 12 bases in between. Germline CDR1 MDHEN, CDR2 SYDVKM. The CDR3 DNA reads TGTGCCAGCAGTTTAAGGGCGCCGGGATACGAGCAGTACTTC. This sequence encodes CASSLRAPGYEQYF.